This TCR beta chain is from a study of spatial heterogeneity in lung cancer. Germline V gene lookup returns CDR1 KGHDR and CDR2 SFDVKD. Germline trimming cut 7 bases from V and 7 bases from J; bases unmatched to any gene: 12. This CDR3 is 15 amino acids long. TCRdb re-called the 5' RACE reads through MiXCR, storing one row per CDR3 protein. The sample records approximately 7,600 distinct CDR3 sequences, more than 13% being singletons. The time point here: sample taken at primary tumor resection. On this clonotype itself: Antigen specificity is unknown.

Findings and limits, study-wide: One measure, the expanded intratumoral alpha and beta TCR count, tracked tumor mutation counts.

This sequence joins TRBV24-1 and TRBJ2-1; TRBD1 aligns across 7 bases. The origin of this receptor is a female donor with early-stage non-small cell lung cancer. Specimen: lung tumor tissue, collected at surgery. CDR3 sequence (DNA): TGTGCCACCAGCAGACAGGGAAGGATGGATAATGAGCAGTTCTTC. Translation: CATSRQGRMDNEQFF.